The 9 T cell receptor beta chains listed next were all sequenced from one sample in a study of blood T cells in healthy people across ages. Next came a second PCR, run for about 6 to 11 cycles, which used a sample-barcoded 5' primer along with a J-beta primer mix. TCRdb ran MiXCR on the 5' RACE reads and lists one entry per CDR3 protein. The sample has 1.5 million to 2 million distinct CDR3 sequences, approximately 39% seen once. Specimen: blood. The receptors here all came from a human donor in good health.

J is TRBJ2-7 and V is TRBV28; 8 bases line up with TRBD1. V shed 4 bases and J 3 bases; nucleotides not matched to a gene: 14. The CDR3 is made up of 17 amino acids. Germline assignment: CDR1 MDHEN and CDR2 SYDVKM. The CDR3, as DNA: TGTGCCAGCAGTTCCCCTAGCAACCGGGACAGGTTCTACGAGCAGTACTTC. It is translated as CASSSPSNRDRFYEQYF. The complete variable domain, with remaining parts taken from reference TRBV28 and TRBJ2-7, reads DVKVTQSSRYLVKRTGEKVFLECVQDMDHENMFWYRQDPGLGLRLIYFSYDVKMKEKGDIPEGYSVSREKKERFSLILESASTNQTSMYLCASSSPSNRDRFYEQYFGPGTRLTVT.

The chain employs TRBV7-9 and TRBJ2-1, with 15 bases fitting TRBD2. The CDR3 runs to 19 residues. Germline CDR1 SEHNR, CDR2 FQNEAQ (reference sequence). Trimming removed 5 bases from V and 4 bases from J; junction bases left unmatched: 12. Here the CDR3 DNA reads TGTGCCAGCAGCCTGGGACTAGCGGGGGGCCTATCCCAATACAATGAGCAGTTCTTC. Its translation: CASSLGLAGGLSQYNEQFF.

In this sample, this clonotype turned up many times. V usage is TRBV5-1 and J usage is TRBJ2-7; D not resolved. Germline lookup yields CDR1 SGHRS and CDR2 YFSETQ. Trimming removed 6 bases from V and 6 bases from J, with 13 bases in between. The CDR3 consists of 12 residues. The CDR3 nucleotides read TGCGCCAGCATCAGGCTTATCTCCGAGCAGTACTTC. Amino acid sequence: CASIRLISEQYF.

This clonotype came up many times. The V gene is TRBV7-8, the J gene TRBJ2-1, with unresolved D. The CDR3 has 14 residues. Trimming removed 0 bases from V and 3 bases from J, with 6 bases in between. Germline V gives CDR1 SGHVS, CDR2 FQNEAQ. Here the CDR3 reads CASSLAVIYNEQFF. The CDR3 DNA is TGTGCCAGCAGCTTAGCGGTTATCTACAATGAGCAGTTCTTC.

The chain recombines TRBV4-2 with TRBJ2-4; D is possibly TRBD1 (6 bases). CDR1 LGHNA and CDR2 YNFKEQ come from the germline V gene. Trimming pared 7 bases from V and 0 bases from J, leaving 16 bases between. The CDR3 covers 16 residues. CDR3 sequence: CASTQITRGAKNIQYF. CDR3 nucleotides: TGTGCCAGCACACAAATAACCAGGGGAGCCAAAAACATTCAGTACTTC.

The rearrangement uses TRBV12-3 or TRBV12-4 and TRBJ1-5, with no clear D. This CDR3 contains 13 residues. V lost 2 bases and J 14 bases, leaving 16 bases between the germline ends. CDR3: CASSLSPFSGEHF. DNA of the CDR3: TGTGCCAGCAGTTTATCCCCCTTCAGTGGGGAGCATTTT.

The V gene is TRBV7-3, the J gene TRBJ1-1; D might be TRBD1 (6 bases). Germline V gives CDR1 SGHTA, CDR2 FQGTGA. V was cut by 0 bases and J by 7 bases, with 15 bases left in between. The CDR3 loop spans 15 amino acids. CDR3 sequence reads: CASSLTGGGGYEAFF. In nucleotides, the CDR3 is TGTGCCAGCAGCTTAACGGGTGGGGGGGGCTATGAAGCTTTCTTT.

The gene calls are TRBV13 and TRBJ2-1; D ambiguous. CDR1 PRHDT and CDR2 FYEKMQ come from the germline V gene (reference sequence). There are 13 residues in the CDR3. Trimming removed 6 bases from V and 5 bases from J, with 11 bases in between. The CDR3 spells CASSAWSDNEQFF. CDR3 DNA: TGTGCCAGCAGTGCCTGGTCAGACAATGAGCAGTTCTTC.

This chain connects TRBV11-2 to TRBJ2-3, with 11 bases identical to TRBD2. Trimming at V came to 7 bases and at J to 5 bases, leaving 8 bases not matched to a gene. Germline V gives CDR1 SGHAT, CDR2 FQNNGV. The CDR3 consists of 15 residues. CDR3 sequence reads: CASNKLAGVGDTQYF. The CDR3 nucleotides are TGTGCCAGCAACAAACTAGCGGGGGTGGGAGATACGCAGTATTTT. The whole variable domain, remainder taken from reference TRBV11-2 and TRBJ2-3, is EAGVAQSPRYKIIEKRQSVAFWCNPISGHATLYWYQQILGQGPKLLIQFQNNGVVDDSQLPKDRFSAERLKGVDSTLKIQPAKLEDSAVYLCASNKLAGVGDTQYFGPGTRLTVL.